The clone carrying this TCR beta chain was detected ten times or more. The V end lost 4 bases, the J end lost 1 base, and 4 bases lay between the germline ends. The CDR3 has 13 residues. Germline-derived CDR1 and CDR2 are KGHSH and LQKENI. The source of the sample is a study of early T cells in non-severe SARS-CoV-2 infection. In TCRdb, the 5' RACE reads were re-called with MiXCR into one record per CDR3 protein. The sample consists of about 60,000 distinct CDR3 sequences, around 6% of them appearing once. The source is an adult who was a healthcare worker with PCR-confirmed SARS-CoV-2 infection or an uninfected control (not recorded which). Specimen: whole blood. The gene calls are TRBV18 and TRBJ2-2; D remains ambiguous. The CDR3 protein is CASSQLNTGELFF. The CDR3 DNA reads as TGTGCCAGCTCACAGCTGAACACCGGGGAGCTGTTTTTT.